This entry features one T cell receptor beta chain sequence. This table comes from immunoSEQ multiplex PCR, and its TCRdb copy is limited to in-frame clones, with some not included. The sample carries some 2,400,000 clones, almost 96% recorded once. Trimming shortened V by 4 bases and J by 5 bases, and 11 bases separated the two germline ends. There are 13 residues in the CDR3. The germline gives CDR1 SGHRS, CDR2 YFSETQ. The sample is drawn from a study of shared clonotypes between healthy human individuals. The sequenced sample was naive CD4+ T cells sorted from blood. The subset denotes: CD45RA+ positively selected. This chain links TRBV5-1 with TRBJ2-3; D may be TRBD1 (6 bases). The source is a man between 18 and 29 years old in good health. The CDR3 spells CASSAARGDTQYF. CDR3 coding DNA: TGCGCCAGCAGCGCGGCCAGGGGAGATACGCAGTATTTT.